At least ten counts were recorded for the clone carrying this T cell receptor beta chain. Its antigen is currently unknown. The source of the sample is a study of CD8+CD57+ T cells in acquired aplastic anemia. Findings and caveats of the study: Levels of CD8+ Simpson's diversity were not significantly distinct in patients versus controls. There were twenty-nine CD8+ CDR3 sequences that occurred in both patients and controls.

Patients who underwent sequencing had shown CD8+CD57+ cell expansion by flow cytometry. Profiling of TCR beta VDJ combinations and CDR3 sequences used genomic DNA as template. TCRdb reanalysed the reads using MiXCR and keeps one entry per CDR3 protein. The data contain 150,000 or so distinct CDR3 sequences, approximately 52% of them seen just once; the ten biggest clones take up approximately 12%. The sequenced sample was sorted CD4+, CD8+, or CD8+CD57+ T cells (not recorded which) from PBMCs. This clonotype was obtained from a human donor with aplastic anemia.

CDR3 in DNA: TGCAGCGTAGTTTGGTCACGAGAGACCCAGTACTTC. Translating it yields CSVVWSRETQYF. The genes are TRBV29-1 and TRBJ2-5; D not resolved. Trimming left V 6 bases short and J 4 bases short, with 12 bases between. This CDR3 spans 12 amino acids. The germline gives CDR1 SQVTM, CDR2 ANQGSEA.